The T cell receptor (beta chain) under discussion was sequenced for a study of beta chain features in type 1 diabetes. Sequenced material consisted of expressed TCRB transcripts (all of the isolated RNA was reverse transcribed). Libraries were prepared by immunoSEQ multiplex PCR; TCRdb keeps only in-frame clonotypes and omits some of them. This sample carries under 350,000 clones, under 8.5% of them seen once, and the ten largest clones take over 0.8%. Researchers reported sorting CD4+ naive, central memory, regulatory and stem cell-like memory cells via CD45RO/CCR7/CD25/CD127/CD95/CD27. This clone was found a few times. With V trimmed by 0 bases and J by 8 bases, 15 bases remained unmatched. The germline V gene encodes CDR1 LGHNA and CDR2 YSLEER. The CDR3 totals 19 residues.

Sequences were obtained from central memory CD4+ T cells from blood. The chain carries TRBV4-3 and TRBJ2-2; TRBD1 aligns across 10 bases. The TCR originated in a woman in her late teens or twenties in good health. CDR3 region: CASSQDIRPRDRGGGELFF. In DNA, the CDR3 is TGCGCCAGCAGCCAAGATATTCGCCCCCGGGACAGGGGAGGAGGGGAGCTGTTTTTT.